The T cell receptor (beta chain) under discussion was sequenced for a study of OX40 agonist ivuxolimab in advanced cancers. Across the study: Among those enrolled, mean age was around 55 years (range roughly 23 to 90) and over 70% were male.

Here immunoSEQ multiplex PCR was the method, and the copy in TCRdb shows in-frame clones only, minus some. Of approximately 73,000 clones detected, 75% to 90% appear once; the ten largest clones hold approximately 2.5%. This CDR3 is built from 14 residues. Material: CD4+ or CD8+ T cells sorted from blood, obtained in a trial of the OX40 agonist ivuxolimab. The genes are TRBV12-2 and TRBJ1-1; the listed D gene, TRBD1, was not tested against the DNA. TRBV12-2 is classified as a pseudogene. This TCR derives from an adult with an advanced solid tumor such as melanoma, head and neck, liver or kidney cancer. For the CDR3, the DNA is TGTGCAAGTCGCTTAGACACAAAGAACACTGAAGCTTTCTTT. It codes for CASRLDTKNTEAFF.